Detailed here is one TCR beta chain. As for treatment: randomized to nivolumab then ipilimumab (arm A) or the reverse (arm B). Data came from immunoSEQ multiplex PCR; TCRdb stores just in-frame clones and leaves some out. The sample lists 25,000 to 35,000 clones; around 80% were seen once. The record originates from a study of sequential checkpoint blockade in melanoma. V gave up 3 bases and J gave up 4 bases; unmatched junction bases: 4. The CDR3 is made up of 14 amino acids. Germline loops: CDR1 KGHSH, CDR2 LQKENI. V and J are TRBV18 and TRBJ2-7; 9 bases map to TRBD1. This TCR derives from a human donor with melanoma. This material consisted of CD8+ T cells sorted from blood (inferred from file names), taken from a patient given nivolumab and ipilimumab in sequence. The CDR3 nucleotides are TGTGCCAGCTCACCCCCGGGACAGGGTTACGAGCAGTACTTC. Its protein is CASSPPGQGYEQYF.